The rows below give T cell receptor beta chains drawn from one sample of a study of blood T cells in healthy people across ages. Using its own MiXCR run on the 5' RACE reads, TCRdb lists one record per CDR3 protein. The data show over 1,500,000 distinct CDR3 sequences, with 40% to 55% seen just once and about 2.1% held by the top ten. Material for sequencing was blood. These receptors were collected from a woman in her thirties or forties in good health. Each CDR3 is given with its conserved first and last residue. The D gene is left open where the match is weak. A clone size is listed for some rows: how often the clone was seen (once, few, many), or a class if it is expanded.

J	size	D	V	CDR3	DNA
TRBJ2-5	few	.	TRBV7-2	CASSASTGPPQETQYF	TGTGCCAGCAGCGCCTCGACAGGACCCCCACAAGAGACCCAGTACTTC
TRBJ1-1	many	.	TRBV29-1	CSVEARNTEAFF	TGCAGCGTTGAAGCTAGGAACACTGAAGCTTTCTTT
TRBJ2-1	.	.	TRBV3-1	CASSQERLVYNEQFF	TGTGCCAGCAGCCAGGAAAGACTAGTCTACAATGAGCAGTTCTTC
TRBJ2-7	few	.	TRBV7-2	CASSLGPGHEQYF	TGTGCCAGCAGCCTCGGACCAGGCCACGAGCAGTACTTC
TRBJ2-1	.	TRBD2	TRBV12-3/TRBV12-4	CASSPREAGGLYNEQFF	TGTGCCAGCAGCCCGCGAGAAGCGGGGGGGCTTTACAATGAGCAGTTCTTC
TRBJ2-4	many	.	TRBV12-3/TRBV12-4	CASSPPVGVSINIQYF	TGTGCCAGCAGCCCCCCCGTGGGGGTAAGCATAAACATTCAGTACTTC
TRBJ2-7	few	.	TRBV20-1	CSAEQANEQYF	TGCAGTGCTGAACAGGCGAACGAGCAGTACTTC
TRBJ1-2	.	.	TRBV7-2	CASSLGTRRGSGYTF	TGTGCCAGCAGCTTAGGTACCCGGAGGGGTAGTGGCTACACCTTC
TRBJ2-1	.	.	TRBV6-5	CASSHHGGQETQFF	TGTGCCAGCAGTCACCACGGTGGTCAAGAGACCCAGTTCTTC
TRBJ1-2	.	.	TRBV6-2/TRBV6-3	CASSYGDDRFYGYTF	TGTGCCAGCAGTTACGGTGACGACCGCTTCTATGGCTACACCTTC
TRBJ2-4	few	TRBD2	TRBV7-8	CASSLISPQGRGVPHIQYF	TGTGCCAGCAGCTTAATCAGTCCGCAGGGACGGGGGGTCCCCCACATTCAGTACTTC
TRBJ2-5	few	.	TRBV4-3	CASSQDRAQGPVQETQYF	TGCGCCAGCAGCCAGGACCGGGCCCAGGGGCCCGTCCAAGAGACCCAGTACTTC
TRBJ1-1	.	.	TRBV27	CASSRHVVKGNTEAFF	TGTGCCAGCAGCCGACATGTCGTTAAAGGGAACACTGAAGCTTTCTTT
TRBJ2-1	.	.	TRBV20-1	CSASRDGNNEQFF	TGCAGTGCTAGCCGGGACGGGAACAATGAGCAGTTCTTC
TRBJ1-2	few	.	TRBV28	CASSLISNYGYTF	TGTGCCAGCAGCTTGATCTCTAACTATGGCTACACCTTC
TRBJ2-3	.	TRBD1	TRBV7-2	CASTSGTGYSDTQYF	TGTGCCAGCACCTCCGGGACAGGGTACTCAGATACGCAGTATTTT
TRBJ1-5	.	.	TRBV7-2	CASSLDHSNQPQHF	TGTGCCAGCAGCTTAGATCATAGCAATCAGCCCCAGCATTTT
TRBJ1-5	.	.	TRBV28	CASTPGGSQPQHF	TGTGCCAGCACGCCGGGGGGGAGTCAGCCCCAGCATTTT
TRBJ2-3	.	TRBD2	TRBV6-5	CASSYSQVRTSRDTQYF	TGTGCCAGCAGTTACTCACAAGTTAGGACTAGCAGAGATACGCAGTATTTT
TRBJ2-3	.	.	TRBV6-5	CASSSTQRADTQYF	TGTGCCAGCAGTTCGACCCAGCGGGCAGATACGCAGTATTTT
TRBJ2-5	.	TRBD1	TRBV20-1	CSALVGRGQETQYF	TGCAGTGCACTAGTAGGCAGGGGGCAAGAGACCCAGTACTTC
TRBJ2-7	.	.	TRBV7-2	CASSFSAGYGQYF	TGTGCCAGCAGCTTCTCAGCTGGGTACGGGCAGTACTTC
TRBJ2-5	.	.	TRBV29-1	CSVPLGGYQETQYF	TGCAGCGTTCCCCTAGGAGGGTACCAAGAGACCCAGTACTTC
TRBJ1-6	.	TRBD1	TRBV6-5	CASSSISNRGVFYNSPLHF	TGTGCCAGCAGTTCAATCTCCAACAGGGGAGTATTCTATAATTCACCCCTCCACTTT
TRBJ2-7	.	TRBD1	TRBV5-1	CASTRQGVDEQYF	TGCGCCAGCACACGACAGGGCGTGGACGAGCAGTACTTC
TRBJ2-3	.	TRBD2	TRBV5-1	CASSREASGTTDTQYF	TGCGCCAGCAGCCGGGAGGCTAGCGGGACGACAGATACGCAGTATTTT
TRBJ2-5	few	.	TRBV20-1	CSARDGAGAQETQYF	TGCAGTGCTAGAGATGGGGCAGGGGCACAAGAGACCCAGTACTTC
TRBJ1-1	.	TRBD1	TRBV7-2	CASSSGGGAMNTEAFF	TGTGCCAGCAGCTCAGGGGGGGGCGCGATGAACACTGAAGCTTTCTTT
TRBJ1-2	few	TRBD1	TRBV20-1	CSARSGTDKRQYRNYGYTF	TGCAGTGCTAGATCCGGGACAGACAAACGACAATATCGCAACTATGGCTACACCTTC
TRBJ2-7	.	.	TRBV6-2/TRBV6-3	CASSYRQGRAFYEQYF	TGTGCCAGCAGCTACCGACAGGGGAGGGCTTTCTACGAGCAGTACTTC
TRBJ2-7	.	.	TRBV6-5	CASSQNRGGSEQYF	TGTGCCAGCAGTCAAAACAGGGGGGGCTCCGAGCAGTACTTC
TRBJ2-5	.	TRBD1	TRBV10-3	CAISESSGRGPETQYF	TGTGCCATCAGTGAGTCCTCGGGAAGGGGGCCGGAGACCCAGTACTTC
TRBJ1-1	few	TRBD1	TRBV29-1	CSFRTGPYEAFF	TGCAGCTTTAGGACAGGGCCTTATGAAGCTTTCTTT
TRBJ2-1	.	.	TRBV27	CASSRAEGLNEQFF	TGTGCCAGCAGCCGAGCGGAGGGGCTCAATGAGCAGTTCTTC
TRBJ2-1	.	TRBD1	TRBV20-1	CSALSQGAKQFF	TGCAGTGCCCTCTCACAGGGGGCGAAGCAGTTCTTC
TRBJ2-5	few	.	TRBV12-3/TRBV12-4	CASRPSGVETQYF	TGTGCCAGCCGACCTTCGGGGGTAGAGACCCAGTACTTC
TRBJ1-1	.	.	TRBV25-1	CASSEDRGARTEAFF	TGTGCCAGCAGTGAAGATAGAGGGGCGAGAACTGAAGCTTTCTTT
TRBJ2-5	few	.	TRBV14	CASSQDLDQETQYF	TGTGCCAGCAGCCAAGATTTGGACCAAGAGACCCAGTACTTC
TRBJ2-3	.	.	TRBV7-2	CASSLEGGTRTNTQYF	TGTGCCAGCAGCTTAGAAGGGGGGACCCGAACAAATACGCAGTATTTT
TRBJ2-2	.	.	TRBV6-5	CASRTVTGELFF	TGTGCCAGCAGAACAGTCACCGGGGAGCTGTTTTTT
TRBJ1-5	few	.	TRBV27	CASSYFKQPQHF	TGTGCCAGCAGCTATTTCAAGCAGCCCCAGCATTTT
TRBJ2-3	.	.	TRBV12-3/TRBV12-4	CASSFSRVGADTQYF	TGTGCCAGCAGTTTTTCCAGAGTGGGCGCAGATACGCAGTATTTT
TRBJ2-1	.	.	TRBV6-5	CASSYSMKGQTAYNEQFF	TGTGCCAGCAGTTACTCGATGAAAGGACAGACCGCCTACAATGAGCAGTTCTTC
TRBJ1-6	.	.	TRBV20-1	CSARREGTSYNSPLHF	TGCAGTGCTAGGAGAGAGGGGACAAGCTATAATTCACCCCTCCACTTT
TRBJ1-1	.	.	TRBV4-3	CASSPTMTSLNTEAFF	TGCGCCAGCAGCCCAACCATGACCTCATTGAACACTGAAGCTTTCTTT
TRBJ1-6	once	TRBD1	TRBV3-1	CASSQNRGRNSPLHF	TGTGCCAGCAGCCAGAACAGGGGGCGTAATTCACCCCTCCACTTT
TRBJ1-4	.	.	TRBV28	CASSSPSFGKLFF	TGTGCCAGCAGTTCTCCCTCCTTCGGGAAACTGTTTTTT
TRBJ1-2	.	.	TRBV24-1	CATSDFGGGYTF	TGTGCCACCAGTGATTTTGGGGGTGGCTACACCTTC
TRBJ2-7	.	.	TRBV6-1	CASSEGRDGSRYEQYF	TGTGCCAGCAGTGAAGGGAGGGACGGTTCGCGCTACGAGCAGTACTTC
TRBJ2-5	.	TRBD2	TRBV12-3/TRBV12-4	CAGSRVTSGGKKETQYF	TGTGCCGGCAGCCGCGTTACTAGCGGGGGCAAGAAAGAGACCCAGTACTTC
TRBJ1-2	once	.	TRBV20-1	CSPVSIDNYGYTF	TGCAGTCCGGTTAGCATAGATAACTATGGCTACACCTTC
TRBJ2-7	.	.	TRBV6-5	CASSYGRLISNEQYF	TGTGCCAGCAGTTACGGGAGACTGATATCCAACGAGCAGTACTTC